Below, one T cell receptor beta chain is given with its context. Clones were read by immunoSEQ multiplex PCR, and TCRdb kept only the in-frame ones, dropping some. The sample has over 90,000 clones; around 90% are singletons. The sample is drawn from a study of blood T cell repertoires in COVID-19. The V and J ends lost 4 bases and 2 bases, in that order; junction bases with no gene match: 5. This CDR3 spans 14 amino acids. Germline assignment: CDR1 SGHRS and CDR2 YFSETQ. The sequencing input was peripheral blood. The chain employs TRBV5-1 and TRBJ2-7, with TRBD1 identical over 8 bases. The receptor was derived from a woman aged 55-70 years with acute or convalescent COVID-19. The CDR3 reads CASSPGDRTYEQYF. The CDR3 DNA sequence: TGCGCCAGCAGCCCTGGGGACAGGACCTACGAGCAGTACTTC.